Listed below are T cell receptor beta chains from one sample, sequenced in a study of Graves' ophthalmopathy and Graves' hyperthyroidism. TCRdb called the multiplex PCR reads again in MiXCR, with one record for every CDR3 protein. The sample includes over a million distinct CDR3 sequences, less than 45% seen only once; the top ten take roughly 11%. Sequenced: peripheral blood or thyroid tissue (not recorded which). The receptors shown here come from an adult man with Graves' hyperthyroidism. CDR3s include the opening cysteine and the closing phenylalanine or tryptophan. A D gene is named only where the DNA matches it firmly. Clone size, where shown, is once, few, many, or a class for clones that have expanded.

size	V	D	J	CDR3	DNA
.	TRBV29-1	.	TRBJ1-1	CSVESGDYTEAFF	TGCAGCGTTGAATCGGGGGATTACACTGAAGCTTTCTTT
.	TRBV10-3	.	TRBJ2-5	CALPRARAETQYF	TGTGCCCTCCCGAGGGCTAGAGCAGAGACCCAGTACTTC
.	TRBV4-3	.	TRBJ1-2	CASSQGPGTSYGYTF	TGCGCCAGCAGCCAAGGCCCCGGGACCAGCTATGGCTACACCTTC
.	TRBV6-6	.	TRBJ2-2	CASSYPYVPGELFF	TGTGCCAGCAGTTACCCCTATGTCCCCGGGGAGCTGTTTTTT
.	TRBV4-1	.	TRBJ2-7	CASSQEDREGSEQYF	TGCGCCAGCAGCCAAGAGGACAGGGAGGGAAGCGAGCAGTACTTC
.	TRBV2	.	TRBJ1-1	CASSAGVGNTEAFF	TGTGCCAGCAGTGCAGGGGTGGGGAACACTGAAGCTTTCTTT
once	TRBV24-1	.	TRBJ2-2	CATSDQLADTGELFF	TGTGCCACCAGTGATCAATTAGCGGACACCGGGGAGCTGTTTTTT
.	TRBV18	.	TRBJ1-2	CASSPEGLPGYGYTF	TGTGCCAGCTCACCTGAGGGGTTACCGGGCTATGGCTACACCTTC
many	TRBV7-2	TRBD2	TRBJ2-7	CASSREGQREQYF	TGTGCCAGCAGCCGGGAGGGGCAGCGCGAGCAGTACTTC
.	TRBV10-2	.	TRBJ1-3	CASSESQGGSGNTIYF	TGCGCCAGCAGTGAGTCTCAGGGAGGATCTGGAAACACCATATATTTT
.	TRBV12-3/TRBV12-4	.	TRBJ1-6	CASSIVPNSPLHF	TGTGCCAGCAGTATAGTTCCGAATTCACCCCTCCACTTT
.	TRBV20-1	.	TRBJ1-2	CSASGSGRSYTF	TGCAGTGCCTCAGGGTCGGGTAGAAGCTACACCTTC
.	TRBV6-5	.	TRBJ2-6	CASSYLHVSARSGANVLTF	TGTGCCAGCAGCTACCTCCACGTCTCCGCCCGCTCTGGGGCCAACGTCCTGACTTTC
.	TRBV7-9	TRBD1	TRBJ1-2	CASSLDGQAAGYTF	TGTGCCAGCAGCTTAGATGGACAGGCGGCTGGCTACACCTTC
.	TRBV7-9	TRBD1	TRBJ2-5	CASSSGQATQYF	TGTGCCAGCAGCTCGGGACAGGCAACCCAGTACTTC
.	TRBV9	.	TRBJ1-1	CASSTRPAGTEAFF	TGTGCCAGCAGTACTCGGCCCGCCGGAACTGAAGCTTTCTTT
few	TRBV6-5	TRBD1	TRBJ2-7	CASTRGGTGSYEQYF	TGTGCCAGCACCCGAGGGGGGACAGGGTCCTACGAGCAGTACTTC
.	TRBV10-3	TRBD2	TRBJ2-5	CASSQSSGRLETQYF	TGTGCCAGCAGCCAATCCAGCGGGAGGCTCGAGACCCAGTACTTC
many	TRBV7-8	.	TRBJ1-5	CASTESGAGSNQPQHF	TGTGCCAGCACCGAATCAGGGGCAGGGAGCAATCAGCCCCAGCATTTT
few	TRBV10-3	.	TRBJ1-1	CAINGGRDTEAFF	TGTGCCATCAATGGGGGAAGGGACACTGAAGCTTTCTTT
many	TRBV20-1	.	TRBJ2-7	CSAIGGNFYEQYF	TGCAGTGCTATCGGAGGGAATTTTTACGAGCAGTACTTC
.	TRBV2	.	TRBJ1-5	CASSEDEGTQHF	TGTGCCAGCAGTGAAGATGAGGGGACCCAGCATTTT
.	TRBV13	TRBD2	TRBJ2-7	CASSPSGRARGEQYF	TGTGCCAGCAGCCCCTCTGGGAGGGCTCGTGGGGAGCAGTACTTC
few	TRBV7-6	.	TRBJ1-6	CASSAPGEWNSPLHF	TGTGCCAGCAGTGCCCCCGGGGAATGGAATTCACCCCTCCACTTT
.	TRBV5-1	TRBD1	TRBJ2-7	CASSFRDRDRRVYSYEQYF	TGCGCCAGCAGCTTCCGGGACAGGGATCGGCGGGTTTACTCCTACGAGCAGTACTTC